This T cell receptor (beta chain) was sequenced for a study of blood T cell repertoires in COVID-19. Background on the study: The analysed material was cDNA or gDNA that came from T cells, B-cell-depleted T cells, or PBMCs.

Membership in each cohort depended on participant-reported clinical history. Trimming took 2 bases from V and 3 from J, leaving 13 bases between them. This CDR3 has 16 amino acids. Germline V gene lookup returns CDR1 MDHEN and CDR2 SYDVKM. Clones were read by immunoSEQ multiplex PCR, and TCRdb kept only the in-frame ones, dropping some. The table records some 200,000 clones, about 87% of them present only once. This TCR was recovered from a woman in her twenties or thirties who had recovered from COVID-19. The chain joins TRBV28 to TRBJ1-4; the D gene is possibly TRBD1 (6 bases). The source material was PBMCs or T cells enriched from blood (not recorded which). As DNA, the CDR3 is TGTGCCAGCAGTTTAGCAGGGGATCAGGCTAATGAAAAACTGTTTTTT. Protein sequence: CASSLAGDQANEKLFF.